The T cell receptor beta chain described here comes from a study of long-term antiretroviral therapy in people with HIV. It was version v3.0 of the immunoSEQ assay that was run at survey level. The assay was immunoSEQ multiplex PCR, and TCRdb's table has in-frame clones only and misses some. Among roughly 16,000 clones listed, about 91% were seen once. The sequencing used unsorted PBMCs, collected 0.3 years after starting antiretroviral therapy. The sequence derives from a man aged 55 to 70 with HIV.

CDR3 nucleotide sequence: TGTGCCAGCAGCCCAAGCCCCGGGACTCCTATCTACGAGCAGTACTTC. Translated, it gives CASSPSPGTPIYEQYF. The gene calls are TRBV7-9 and TRBJ2-7; D may be TRBD2 (6 bases). Germline CDR1 SEHNR, CDR2 FQNEAQ (reference sequence). The germline V and J ends were trimmed by 5 bases and 3 bases, with 20 bases remaining between them. The CDR3 loop spans 16 amino acids.